These 27 T cell receptor beta chains were all obtained from the same sample, sequenced in a study of control samples from healthy donors and cancer patients. Method: immunoSEQ multiplex PCR; TCRdb's copy keeps in-frame clones and lacks some. The sample carries approximately 79,000 clones, approximately 91% recorded once. What was sequenced was blood. The receptors originated from a man aged 50 or older in good health.

This sequence joins TRBV18 and TRBJ1-2; TRBD1 is a possible D gene (5 bases). The CDR3 has 14 residues. The germline gives CDR1 KGHSH, CDR2 LQKENI. Trimming removed 5 bases at V and 5 bases at J, with 15 bases between. CDR3 protein: CASSSSRGLYGYTF. In DNA form, the CDR3 reads TGTGCCAGCTCATCCAGTCGGGGCTTATATGGCTACACCTTC.

V and J are TRBV7-2 and TRBJ2-3; TRBD2 agrees at 9 bases. Looked up from germline, CDR1 is SGHTA and CDR2 is FQGNSA. This CDR3 has 16 amino acids. The trim removed 4 bases at V and 0 bases at J, leaving 5 bases unmatched. CDR3 DNA: TGTGCCAGCAGCTCCCAAGCGGGGGGAAGCACAGATACGCAGTATTTT. Translating gives CASSSQAGGSTDTQYF.

DNA of the CDR3: TGTGCCAGTAGGCCGGGACATAGGGGAACGTACGAGCAGTACTTC. Protein product: CASRPGHRGTYEQYF. This chain connects TRBV19 to TRBJ2-7; perhaps TRBD1 as D (6 bases). The germline V gene has CDR1 LNHDA and CDR2 SQIVND (reference sequence). The CDR3 sequence is 15 residues long. Trimming shortened V by 6 bases and J by 4 bases, and 19 bases separated the two germline ends.

The V gene is TRBV6-1, the J gene TRBJ1-4, with a possible D match to TRBD1 (5 bases). Per germline, CDR1 MNHNS and CDR2 SASEGT. V lost 2 bases and J lost 3, with 7 bases in between. The CDR3 has 14 amino acids. For the CDR3, the DNA is TGTGCCAGCAGTGAATGGGGGTCTAATGAAAAACTGTTTTTT. Encoded protein: CASSEWGSNEKLFF.

This rearrangement joins TRBV5-1 to TRBJ1-4; no firm D call. Trimming shortened V by 0 bases and J by 6 bases, and 9 bases separated the two germline ends. CDR1 is SGHRS and CDR2 is YFSETQ in the germline V gene. This CDR3 is built from 14 residues. CDR3 coding DNA: TGCGCCAGCAGCTTGGAAGCCGGATATGAAAAACTGTTTTTT. This codes for CASSLEAGYEKLFF.

This sequence joins TRBV10-2 and TRBJ1-3; D may be TRBD1 (5 bases). CDR3 size: 16 residues. CDR1 WSHSY and CDR2 SAAADI come from the germline V gene. V was pared by 6 bases and J by 1 base, with 16 bases between. CDR3 in DNA: TGCGCCAGCAGGGGGGGACTCATGGGTTCTGGAAACACCATATATTTT. Protein: CASRGGLMGSGNTIYF.

The chain recombines TRBV27 with TRBJ1-6; 8 bases are shared with TRBD1. The germline CDR1 and CDR2 sequences are MNHEY and SMNVEV (reference sequence). The CDR3 is 15 residues long. After removal of 0 bases from V and 10 bases from J, the junction contained 5 bases not matched to a gene. CDR3 coding DNA: TGTGCCAGCAGTTTATCGACAGGGGTGACCTCACCCCTCCACTTT. It specifies CASSLSTGVTSPLHF.

The chain is built from TRBV9 and TRBJ1-3, with 12 nucleotides matching TRBD1. The V gene end was trimmed by 4 bases and the J gene end by 0 bases; junction bases not matched to a gene: 17. The CDR3 consists of 21 residues. The germline gives CDR1 SGDLS, CDR2 YYNGEE. The CDR3 bases are TGTGCCAGCAGCCCAAAAGGGTGGGGGACAGGGGGCATTAACTCTGGAAACACCATATATTTT. It codes for CASSPKGWGTGGINSGNTIYF. The entire variable domain, with the rest obtained from reference TRBV9 and TRBJ1-3, is as follows: DSGVTQTPKHLITATGQRVTLRCSPRSGDLSVYWYQQSLDQGLQFLIQYYNGEERAKGNILERFSAQQFPDLHSELNLSSLELGDSALYFCASSPKGWGTGGINSGNTIYFGEGSWLTVV.

The CDR3 region has the DNA TGTGCCAGCAGCAGACAGGGAGCCGGGGAGCTGTTTTTT. Amino acid sequence: CASSRQGAGELFF. This rearrangement joins TRBV7-9 to TRBJ2-2, with 7 bases identical to TRBD1. CDR1 SEHNR and CDR2 FQNEAQ come from the germline V gene (reference sequence). Germline trimming cut 5 bases from V and 6 bases from J; bases unmatched to any gene: 3. The CDR3 is 13 residues long.

The chain is built from TRBV4-2 and TRBJ1-5; maybe TRBD1 (6 bases). Trimming cost V 3 bases and J 6 bases, with 18 bases left between them. This CDR3 is 16 amino acids long. Germline V CDR1 and CDR2: LGHNA, YNFKEQ. CDR3 protein: CASSQEERGGIQPQHF. DNA of the CDR3: TGTGCCAGCAGCCAGGAGGAAAGGGGGGGCATTCAGCCCCAGCATTTT.

The chain links TRBV19 to TRBJ1-3, with a tentative D call TRBD1 (5 bases). The CDR3 is 14 residues long. Trimming took 6 bases from V and 0 from J, leaving 9 bases between them. The germline V gene encodes CDR1 LNHDA and CDR2 SQIVND (reference sequence). The CDR3 reads CASSPGLSGNTIYF. CDR3 bases: TGTGCCAGTAGCCCGGGACTCTCTGGAAACACCATATATTTT.

The rearrangement joins TRBV3-1 (or the pseudogene TRBV3-2) to TRBJ1-2; the match to TRBD1 covers 11 bases. The junction had 7 bases not matched to a gene; V was cut back by 1 base and J by 6 bases. CDR3 length: 16 amino acids. Germline loops: CDR1 LGHDT, CDR2 YNNKEL (reference sequence). CDR3 sequence: CASSQVYGQGADGYTF. The CDR3 DNA is TGTGCCAGCAGCCAAGTTTATGGACAGGGGGCGGATGGCTACACCTTC.

The chain joins TRBV6-5 to TRBJ2-7; 10 bases fit TRBD1. There are 15 residues in the CDR3. Germline CDR1 reads MNHEY; CDR2 reads SVGAGI. Germline trimming cut 3 bases from V and 1 base from J; bases unmatched to any gene: 3. The CDR3 coding sequence is TGTGCCAGCAGTTATCGGGACAGGGGTTCCTACGAGCAGTACTTC. Its protein is CASSYRDRGSYEQYF.

A single count supports this clone. This may stem from a read error, because a much larger clone lies one nucleotide away. The chain employs TRBV6-6 and TRBJ2-7; 10 bases line up with TRBD1. The length of the CDR3 is 15 residues. The J segment lost 2 bases and the V segment lost 2 bases, leaving 3 bases of the junction unmatched. Germline V gene sequence: CDR1 MNHNY, CDR2 SVGAGI (reference sequence). The CDR3 nucleotides are TGTGCCAGCAGTTACACCGGGACAGGGGCCTACGAGCAGTACTTC. Translation: CASSYTGTGAYEQYF.

This clone was seen once. The CDR3 reads CASSAGTSGGAMDTGELFF. The CDR3 nucleotides are TGTGCCAGCAGCGCTGGGACTAGCGGGGGGGCCATGGACACCGGGGAGCTGTTTTTT. This rearrangement joins TRBV9 to TRBJ2-2; 16 positions agree with TRBD2. With 3 bases clipped from V and 3 bases from J, the junction kept 8 bases outside the gene matches. The CDR3 extends over 19 amino acids. Per germline, CDR1 SGDLS and CDR2 YYNGEE.

V gene TRBV5-6 combines with J gene TRBJ2-7; a weak D match, TRBD1 (6 bases). CDR1 and CDR2 (germline): SGHDT, YYEEEE. This CDR3 region has 15 residues. Between the trimmed V and J ends, which lost 5 bases and 2 bases, there was a span of 17 bases. In nucleotides, the CDR3 is TGTGCCAGCAGGGATAACAGGGTCCCGACCTACGAGCAGTACTTC. Translating gives CASRDNRVPTYEQYF.

This chain connects TRBV7-6 to TRBJ1-3, with D perhaps matching TRBD1 (6 bases). CDR1 and CDR2 (germline): SGHVS, FNYEAQ. The V gene lost 5 bases and the J gene lost 2 bases, with 16 bases spanning the gap. This CDR3 region has 16 residues. Written as DNA, the CDR3 is TGTGCCAGCAGCCCCGGACAGTTACTTACTGGAAACACCATATATTTT. Amino acids: CASSPGQLLTGNTIYF.

This chain connects TRBV21-1 to TRBJ1-2; the listed D gene, TRBD1, was not tested against the DNA. TRBV21-1 is a recognized pseudogene. The CDR3 covers 12 residues. CDR3 sequence (DNA): TGTGCCAGCACCGCCTCAGGGTCTGGCTACACCTTC. This sequence encodes CASTASGSGYTF.

This chain uses TRBV10-3 with TRBJ2-3, with D maybe TRBD1 (6 bases). Germline CDR1 is ENHRY and CDR2 is SYGVKD. V gave up 8 bases and J gave up 2 bases, with 8 bases separating them. The CDR3 sequence is 12 residues long. CDR3 bases: TGTGCCATCGAGGGGGACACAGATACGCAGTATTTT. The encoded protein is CAIEGDTDTQYF.

The chain combines TRBV5-1 with TRBJ1-5; no clear D gene. The germline V gene encodes CDR1 SGHRS and CDR2 YFSETQ. Trimming removed 6 bases at V and 1 base at J, with 14 bases between. The CDR3 loop spans 15 amino acids. This CDR3 reads CASTEGVGSNQPQHF. The CDR3 nucleotides are TGCGCCAGCACCGAGGGTGTGGGAAGCAATCAGCCCCAGCATTTT.

In DNA, the CDR3 is TGTGCCAGCAGCGTTCGGCTAGGGGGGAGCCGGGGCTACACCTTC. This sequence encodes CASSVRLGGSRGYTF. The chain is built from TRBV9 and TRBJ1-2, with a tentative D call TRBD1 (6 bases). The CDR3 covers 15 residues. Germline CDR1 SGDLS, CDR2 YYNGEE. V shed 2 bases and J shed 8 bases, with 19 bases lying between them.

The rearrangement uses TRBV19 and TRBJ1-1, with D possibly being TRBD1 (6 bases). Germline V CDR1 and CDR2: LNHDA, SQIVND (reference sequence). CDR3 length: 13 residues. Deletions cut 5 bases from V and 5 bases from J, with 12 bases between. This CDR3 is CASSYRVETEAFF. DNA of the CDR3: TGTGCCAGTAGTTACAGGGTAGAGACTGAAGCTTTCTTT.

The J gene is TRBJ2-1, the V gene TRBV5-1; no definite D call. This CDR3 has 13 residues. Germline V gene sequence: CDR1 SGHRS, CDR2 YFSETQ. V lost 1 base, J lost 7 bases, and 9 bases lay in between. The CDR3 loop is CASSLWVSNEQFF. The CDR3 DNA reads TGCGCCAGCAGCTTGTGGGTCTCGAATGAGCAGTTCTTC.

The chain joins TRBV5-4 to TRBJ1-2; D possibly corresponds to TRBD1 (6 bases). CDR1 is SGHNT and CDR2 is YYREEE in the germline V gene (reference sequence). V was trimmed by 1 base and J by 2 bases, leaving 9 bases between them. The CDR3 is 14 amino acids. The CDR3 loop reads CASSLQGPNYGYTF. In DNA, the CDR3 is TGTGCCAGCAGCTTGCAGGGGCCGAACTATGGCTACACCTTC.

The V and J genes are TRBV29-1 and TRBJ2-1; the match to TRBD2 covers 12 bases. Germline V gene lookup returns CDR1 SQVTM and CDR2 ANQGSEA. Trimming removed 6 bases from V and 6 bases from J; junction bases left unmatched: 9. The CDR3 loop spans 15 amino acids. CDR3 in amino acids: CSVEPLAGGPNEQFF. The CDR3 region has the DNA TGCAGCGTCGAACCCCTAGCGGGGGGGCCCAATGAGCAGTTCTTC.

The gene calls are TRBV12-3 or TRBV12-4 and TRBJ2-5; D ambiguous. The CDR3 contains 11 residues. V was shortened by 2 bases and J by 7 bases, with 5 bases between the two germline ends. CDR3 DNA sequence: TGTGCCAGCAGTTTATGGTCGACCCAGTACTTC. This translates into CASSLWSTQYF.

This clone was seen more than once but under ten times. This rearrangement joins TRBV7-8 to TRBJ2-3; TRBD2 matches 14 bases. Germline V lookup: CDR1 SGHVS, CDR2 FQNEAQ. This CDR3 comprises 19 residues. V lost 5 bases, J lost 0 bases, and 10 bases stayed unmatched. The chain's CDR3 is CASSPVTSGGEDSTDTQYF. Here the CDR3 DNA reads TGTGCCAGCAGCCCCGTGACTAGCGGGGGGGAAGATAGCACAGATACGCAGTATTTT. Full variable domain (outside the CDR3, taken from reference TRBV7-8 and TRBJ2-3): GAGVSQSPRYKVAKRGQDVALRCDPISGHVSLFWYQQALGQGPEFLTYFQNEAQLDKSGLPSDRFFAERPEGSVSTLKIQRTQQEDSAVYLCASSPVTSGGEDSTDTQYFGPGTRLTVL.